This T cell receptor beta chain was identified during a study of cytomegalovirus exposure and HLA in healthy donors. Primers included in the PCR were 60 Vbeta and 13 Jbeta primers. Sequencing was performed with immunoSEQ multiplex PCR; in TCRdb, only in-frame clones are kept and a portion is missing. The table records 150,000 to 200,000 clones, approximately 85% of them present only once. The CDR3 is 19 residues long. The specimen was PBMCs. The chain employs TRBV21-1 and TRBJ2-1; TRBD2 is the table's D call, not checked against the DNA. TRBV21-1 is deemed a pseudogene. The TCR was taken from a woman in her 50s in good health and CMV-seronegative. The chain's CDR3 is CASSKVVMVLRVNEKEQFF. The CDR3 bases are TGTGCCAGCAGCAAAGTGGTAATGGTGTTGCGGGTTAATGAGAAGGAGCAGTTCTTC.